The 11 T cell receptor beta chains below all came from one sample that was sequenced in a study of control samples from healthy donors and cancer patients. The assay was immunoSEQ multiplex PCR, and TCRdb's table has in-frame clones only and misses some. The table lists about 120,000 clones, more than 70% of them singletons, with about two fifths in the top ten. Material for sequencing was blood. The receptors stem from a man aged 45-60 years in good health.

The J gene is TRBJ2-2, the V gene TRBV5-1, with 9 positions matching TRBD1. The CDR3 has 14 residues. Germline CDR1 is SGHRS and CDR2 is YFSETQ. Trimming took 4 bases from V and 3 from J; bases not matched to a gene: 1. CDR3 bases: TGCGCCAGCAGCACAGGGGGCTACACCGGGGAGCTGTTTTTT. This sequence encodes CASSTGGYTGELFF. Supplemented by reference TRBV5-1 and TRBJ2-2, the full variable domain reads KAGVTQTPRYLIKTRGQQVTLSCSPISGHRSVSWYQQTPGQGLQFLFEYFSETQRNKGNFPGRFSGRQFSNSRSEMNVSTLELGDSALYLCASSTGGYTGELFFGEGSRLTVL.

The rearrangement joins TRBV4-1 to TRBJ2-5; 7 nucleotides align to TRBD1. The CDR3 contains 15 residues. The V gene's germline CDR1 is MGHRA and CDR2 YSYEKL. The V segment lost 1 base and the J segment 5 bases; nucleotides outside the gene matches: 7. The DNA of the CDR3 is TGCGCCAGCAGCCAAGCGACAGGGTCAGGGGAGACCCAGTACTTC. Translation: CASSQATGSGETQYF.

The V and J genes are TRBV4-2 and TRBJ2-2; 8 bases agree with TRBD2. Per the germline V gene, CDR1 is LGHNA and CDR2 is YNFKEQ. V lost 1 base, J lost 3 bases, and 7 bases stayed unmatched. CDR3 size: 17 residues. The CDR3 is CASSQGRGGGDTGELFF. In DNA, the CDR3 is TGTGCCAGCAGCCAAGGACGGGGGGGCGGAGACACCGGGGAGCTGTTTTTT.

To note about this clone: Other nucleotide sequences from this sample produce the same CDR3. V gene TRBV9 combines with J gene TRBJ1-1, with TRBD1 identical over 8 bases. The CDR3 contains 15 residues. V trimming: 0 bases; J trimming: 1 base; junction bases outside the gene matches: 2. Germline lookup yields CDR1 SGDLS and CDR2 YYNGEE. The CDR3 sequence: CASSVGGQGNTEAFF. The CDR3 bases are TGTGCCAGCAGCGTAGGAGGACAGGGGAACACTGAAGCTTTCTTT.

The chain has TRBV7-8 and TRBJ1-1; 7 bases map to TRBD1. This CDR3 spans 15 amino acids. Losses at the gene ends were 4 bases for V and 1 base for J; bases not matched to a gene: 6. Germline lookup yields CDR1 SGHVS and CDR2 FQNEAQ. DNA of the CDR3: TGTGCCAGCAGCTCCTGGACAGGCAAGAACACTGAAGCTTTCTTT. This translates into CASSSWTGKNTEAFF.

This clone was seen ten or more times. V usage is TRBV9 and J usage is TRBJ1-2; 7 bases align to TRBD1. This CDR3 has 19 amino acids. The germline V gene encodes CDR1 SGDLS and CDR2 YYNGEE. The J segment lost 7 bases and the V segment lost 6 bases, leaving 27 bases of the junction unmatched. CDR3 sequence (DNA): TGTGCCAGCACCTTAAGGGGGAGAGAAACAGGGGAGGTTGATGGTGGCTACACCTTC. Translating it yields CASTLRGRETGEVDGGYTF.

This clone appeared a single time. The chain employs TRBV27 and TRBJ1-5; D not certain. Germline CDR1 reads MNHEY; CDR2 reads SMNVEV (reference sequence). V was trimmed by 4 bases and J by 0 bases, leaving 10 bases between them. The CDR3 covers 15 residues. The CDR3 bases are TGTGCCAGCAGTTCCCGGACGTATAGCAATCAGCCCCAGCATTTT. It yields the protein CASSSRTYSNQPQHF.

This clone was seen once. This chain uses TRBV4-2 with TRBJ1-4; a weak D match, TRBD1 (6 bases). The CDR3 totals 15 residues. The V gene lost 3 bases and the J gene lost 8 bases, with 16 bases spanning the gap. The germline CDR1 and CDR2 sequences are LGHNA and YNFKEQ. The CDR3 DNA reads TGTGCCAGCAGCCAGGCTGGGGGGCGAAGGGAAAAACTGTTTTTT. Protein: CASSQAGGRREKLFF.

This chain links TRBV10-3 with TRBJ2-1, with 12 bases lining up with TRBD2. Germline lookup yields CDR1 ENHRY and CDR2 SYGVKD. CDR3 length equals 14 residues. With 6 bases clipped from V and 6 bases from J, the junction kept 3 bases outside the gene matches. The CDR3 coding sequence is TGTGCCATCAGCCTAGCGGGGGGGCTCAATGAGCAGTTCTTC. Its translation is CAISLAGGLNEQFF.

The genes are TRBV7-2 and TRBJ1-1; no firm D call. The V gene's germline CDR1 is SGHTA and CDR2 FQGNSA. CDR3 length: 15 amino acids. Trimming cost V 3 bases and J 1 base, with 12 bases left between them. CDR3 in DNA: TGTGCCAGCAGCTTGTGGGAACCACCGAACACTGAAGCTTTCTTT. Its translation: CASSLWEPPNTEAFF.

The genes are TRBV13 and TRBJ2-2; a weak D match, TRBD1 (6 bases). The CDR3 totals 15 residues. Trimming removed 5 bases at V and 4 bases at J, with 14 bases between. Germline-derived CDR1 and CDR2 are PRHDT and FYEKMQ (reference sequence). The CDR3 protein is CASSEGHRATGELFF. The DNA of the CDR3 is TGTGCCAGCAGCGAGGGGCACAGGGCCACCGGGGAGCTGTTTTTT.